Listed below are T cell receptor beta chains from one sample, sequenced in a study of blood T cell repertoires in COVID-19. Clones were read by immunoSEQ multiplex PCR, and TCRdb kept only the in-frame ones, dropping some. The table lists under 200,000 clones, about 88% of them singletons. Sequencing used peripheral blood. Every receptor here comes from a woman in her 50s with COVID-19, enrolled during active disease. The CDR3 runs from the conserved cysteine through the conserved F or W. Each record gives: clone size, V gene, J gene, D gene, CDR3 DNA, CDR3 protein. The D gene is left open where the match is weak. Part of the rows lack a size; the others show once, few, many or a class for expanded clones.

>once|TRBV21-1|TRBJ1-5|NA
TGTGCCAGCAGCAAAAGTCGGGTGGGAGGGTCACGTCAGCCCCAGCATTTT
CASSKSRVGGSRQPQHF
>NA|TRBV6-5|TRBJ1-5|TRBD1
TGTGCCAGCAGTAAGGACAGGGCGGGAAATCAGCCCCAGCATTTT
CASSKDRAGNQPQHF
>NA|TRBV30|TRBJ2-7|TRBD2
TGTGCCTACACTAGCGGGGGGCAAGGGCAGTACTTC
CAYTSGGQGQYF
>NA|TRBV12-3/TRBV12-4|TRBJ2-1|NA
TGTGCCAGCACGTACTCGGGGAAGAATGAGCAGTTCTTC
CASTYSGKNEQFF
>NA|TRBV30|TRBJ1-2|NA
TGTGCCTGGAACCGGGAGGCCAACTATGGCTACACCTTC
CAWNREANYGYTF
>NA|TRBV24-1|TRBJ2-5|NA
TGTGCCACCGGCCAGGACAGTGAAGAGACCCAGTACTTC
CATGQDSEETQYF
>few|TRBV3-1/TRBV3-2|TRBJ1-5|NA
TGTGCCAGCAGCCAGAACAAGAATCAGCCCCAGCATTTT
CASSQNKNQPQHF
>NA|TRBV7-6|TRBJ2-2|TRBD1
TGTGCCAGCAGCCCTGTGGGGCAGGGGGCTTCGACCGGGGAGCTGTTTTTT
CASSPVGQGASTGELFF
>NA|TRBV4-1|TRBJ2-1|NA
TGCGCCAGCAGCCAAGCCGAGACTAGGGAGCAGTTCTTC
CASSQAETREQFF
>NA|TRBV6-6|TRBJ1-1|TRBD1
TGTGCCAGCAGTTACGCCGAAGACAGGGTCGGAGCTTTCTTT
CASSYAEDRVGAFF
>NA|TRBV4-1|TRBJ2-5|NA
TGCGCCAGCAGCAACGCCCGCCAGGGGCCCCAAGAGACCCAGTACTTC
CASSNARQGPQETQYF
>NA|TRBV6-2/TRBV6-3|TRBJ2-6|NA
TGTGCCAGCAGCCGAACGGGGTCCGGGGCCAACGTCCTGACTTTC
CASSRTGSGANVLTF
>NA|TRBV7-9|TRBJ2-7|NA
TGTGCCAGCAGCTTTGGCCAGGGTCCCCTTGGGTACGAGCAGTACTTC
CASSFGQGPLGYEQYF
>NA|TRBV6-1|TRBJ2-1|NA
TGTGCCAGCAGTGAAGCGCCAGGGGGGAGGGAGCAGTTCTTC
CASSEAPGGREQFF
>once|TRBV10-3|TRBJ1-2|NA
TGTGCCATCAGGGCGGACGTGGGAGCTAACTATGGCTACACCTTC
CAIRADVGANYGYTF
>NA|TRBV5-6|TRBJ2-7|TRBD1
TGTGCCAGCAGCTTGGGGACAGGGGGGCCCTACGAGCAGTACTTC
CASSLGTGGPYEQYF
>NA|TRBV4-1|TRBJ2-3|NA
TGCGCCAGCAGCCATAACAGTGGGACTGGTACGCAGTATTTT
CASSHNSGTGTQYF
>NA|TRBV27|TRBJ1-4|NA
TGTGCCAGCAGTCCCGGGAGGGGCTACGAGGAAAAACTGTTTTTT
CASSPGRGYEEKLFF
>NA|TRBV5-4|TRBJ2-1|NA
TGTGCCAGCAGCCCAGCACCCCTAGGGGGGGAGGGTGAGCAGTTCTTC
CASSPAPLGGEGEQFF
>NA|TRBV23-1|TRBJ1-4|NA
TGCGCCAGCAAAACTCTAAGTGGAGGTGAAAAACTGTTTTTT
CASKTLSGGEKLFF
>NA|TRBV5-6|TRBJ2-5|NA
TGTGCCAGCAGCCCGGACGGGGGTGAGACCCAGTACTTC
CASSPDGGETQYF
>once|TRBV4-2|TRBJ1-2|NA
TGTGCCAGCAGCCAGGCGAAAGAGGGTAGTAGCTATGGCTACACCTTC
CASSQAKEGSSYGYTF
>NA|TRBV10-3|TRBJ1-6|NA
TGTGCCTCCAGGGGCTATAATTCACCCCTCCACTTT
CASRGYNSPLHF
>NA|TRBV5-1|TRBJ1-4|NA
TGCGCCAGCAGCTTGGAGGGGTCACTTAATGAAAAACTGTTTTTT
CASSLEGSLNEKLFF
>NA|TRBV5-4|TRBJ1-2|NA
TGTGCCAGCAGCCTAGAGACAGCCCAGGCATTTGGCTACACCTTC
CASSLETAQAFGYTF
>NA|TRBV7-9|TRBJ2-2|NA
TGTGCCAGCATCCCAGGGGGGACGGCGAACACCGGGGAGCTGTTTTTT
CASIPGGTANTGELFF
>NA|TRBV6-5|TRBJ1-1|TRBD1
TGTGCCAGCAGTCCCCGGACAGGGGATTGGACTGAAGCTTTCTTT
CASSPRTGDWTEAFF
>once|TRBV6-5|TRBJ2-1|NA
TGTGCCAGCGCTCGGGGAAATGAGCAGTTCTTC
CASARGNEQFF
>many|TRBV7-6|TRBJ2-1|TRBD1
TGTGCCAGCAGCATCGGACAGGGGGACTACAATGAGCAGTTCTTC
CASSIGQGDYNEQFF
>NA|TRBV27|TRBJ2-4|TRBD2
TGTGCCAGCAGTCCCCGTGGGGGGGAAAACATTCAGTACTTC
CASSPRGGENIQYF
>NA|TRBV4-1|TRBJ2-7|NA
TGCGCCAGCAGCCAAGTTCCAGGGGCCCCCTCCTACGAGCAGTACTTC
CASSQVPGAPSYEQYF
>NA|TRBV3-1/TRBV3-2|TRBJ1-4|TRBD1
TGTGCCAGCAGCCTACAGGGGGATAATGAAAAACTGTTTTTT
CASSLQGDNEKLFF
>NA|TRBV4-1|TRBJ1-6|TRBD1
TGCGCCAGCAGCCAAGATCGGGACAGGAATAATTCACCCCTCCACTTT
CASSQDRDRNNSPLHF
>NA|TRBV12-3/TRBV12-4|TRBJ1-1|NA
TGTGCCAGCAGAGGGTCGGGGGGACTAGAAGCTTTCTTT
CASRGSGGLEAFF
>NA|TRBV28|TRBJ2-2|NA
TGTGCCAGCAGTCCTCTACAGACAATCGGGGAGCTGTTTTTT
CASSPLQTIGELFF
>NA|TRBV28|TRBJ1-4|NA
TGTGCCAGCAGTTTCTCACCGTCCTACGAAAAACTGTTTTTT
CASSFSPSYEKLFF
>NA|TRBV11-2|TRBJ1-4|NA
TGTGCCAGCAGCTTAGGGGCCGAAAATGAAAAACTGTTTTTT
CASSLGAENEKLFF
>NA|TRBV18|TRBJ2-1|TRBD1
TGTGCCAGCTCACAAGGGACAGGGTCTTACAATGAGCAGTTCTTC
CASSQGTGSYNEQFF
>many|TRBV11-2|TRBJ1-1|TRBD1
TGTGCCAGCAGCTCGGGACAGGGAAACACTGAAGCTTTCTTT
CASSSGQGNTEAFF
>few|TRBV4-1|TRBJ1-4|TRBD1
TGCGCCAGCAGCCAACCGAGCCTGGGACAGAGGAATGAAAAACTGTTTTTT
CASSQPSLGQRNEKLFF
>NA|TRBV6-5|TRBJ2-1|TRBD1
TGTGCCAGCAGTTCCTCTGGACAGGGGGCCTACAATGAGCAGTTCTTC
CASSSSGQGAYNEQFF